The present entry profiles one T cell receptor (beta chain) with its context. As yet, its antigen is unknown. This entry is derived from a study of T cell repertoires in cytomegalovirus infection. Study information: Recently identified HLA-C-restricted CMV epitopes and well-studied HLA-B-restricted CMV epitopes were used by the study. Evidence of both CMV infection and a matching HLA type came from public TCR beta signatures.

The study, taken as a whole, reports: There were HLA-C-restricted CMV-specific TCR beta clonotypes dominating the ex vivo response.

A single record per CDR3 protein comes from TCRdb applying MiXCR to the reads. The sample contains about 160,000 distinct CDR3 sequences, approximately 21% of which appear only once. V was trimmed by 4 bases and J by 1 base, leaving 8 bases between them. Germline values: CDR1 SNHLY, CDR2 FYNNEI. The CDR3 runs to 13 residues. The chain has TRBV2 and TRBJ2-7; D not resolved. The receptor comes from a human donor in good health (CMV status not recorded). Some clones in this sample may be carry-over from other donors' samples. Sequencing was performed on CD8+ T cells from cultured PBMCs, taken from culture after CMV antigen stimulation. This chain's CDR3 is CASSVRVSYEQYF. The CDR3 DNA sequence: TGTGCCAGCAGTGTCCGAGTGTCCTACGAGCAGTACTTC.